This is a list of T cell receptor beta chains from one sample in a study of blood T cell repertoires in COVID-19. Profiled with immunoSEQ multiplex PCR; TCRdb holds only in-frame clones, not every one. The repertoire holds over 75,000 clones, with 70% to 90% as singletons. The sequenced sample consisted of peripheral blood. The receptors shown here come from a woman aged 80 or older with acute or convalescent COVID-19. The CDR3 runs from the conserved cysteine through the conserved F or W. A D gene is named only where the DNA matches it firmly. Not every row has a clone size; where given, it reads once, few, many or a size class.

J gene: TRBJ1-4
D gene: NA
clone size: NA
V gene: TRBV4-3
CDR3 DNA: TGCGCCAGCAGTGAGGGGGGGCCCGGGACGGAAAAACTGTTTTTT
CDR3 protein: CASSEGGPGTEKLFF

J gene: TRBJ1-1
D gene: TRBD1
clone size: NA
V gene: TRBV3-1/TRBV3-2
CDR3 DNA: TGTGCCAGCAGCCCTTACAGGGGATTTATGAACACTGAAGCTTTCTTT
CDR3 protein: CASSPYRGFMNTEAFF

J gene: TRBJ2-7
D gene: TRBD1
clone size: NA
V gene: TRBV27
CDR3 DNA: TGTGCCAGCAGTTCTACAGGGGCCCCTTCCTACGAGCAGTACTTC
CDR3 protein: CASSSTGAPSYEQYF

J gene: TRBJ1-5
D gene: TRBD1
clone size: NA
V gene: TRBV27
CDR3 DNA: TGTGCCAGCAGCCCTCCAGGGGGGCAGCCCCAGCATTTT
CDR3 protein: CASSPPGGQPQHF

J gene: TRBJ1-1
D gene: TRBD1
clone size: NA
V gene: TRBV13
CDR3 DNA: TGTGCCAGCACCTTAGGGGGACAGCCGTATTATAAGGCTTTCTTT
CDR3 protein: CASTLGGQPYYKAFF

J gene: TRBJ1-5
D gene: TRBD1
clone size: NA
V gene: TRBV5-1
CDR3 DNA: TGCGCCACCCTTCGACAGGGAAGGGCTCAGCCCCAGCATTTT
CDR3 protein: CATLRQGRAQPQHF

J gene: TRBJ2-6
D gene: TRBD1
clone size: few
V gene: TRBV4-3
CDR3 DNA: TGCGCCAGCAGCCAAGACCCCCGACAGGGCTCGGGGTTCGGGGCCAACGTCCTGACTTTC
CDR3 protein: CASSQDPRQGSGFGANVLTF

J gene: TRBJ1-2
D gene: NA
clone size: NA
V gene: TRBV15
CDR3 DNA: TGTGCCACCAGCAGAGCCCCGGGGGGGGGAGGCGGCTACACCTTC
CDR3 protein: CATSRAPGGGGGYTF

J gene: TRBJ2-3
D gene: NA
clone size: NA
V gene: TRBV29-1
CDR3 DNA: TGCAGCGTAGTCCAGATCACAGATACGCAGTATTTT
CDR3 protein: CSVVQITDTQYF

J gene: TRBJ2-2
D gene: NA
clone size: NA
V gene: TRBV7-6
CDR3 DNA: TGTGCCAGCAGCCAAATTGAGGCCCGATTGAGCACCGGGGAGCTGTTTTTT
CDR3 protein: CASSQIEARLSTGELFF

J gene: TRBJ2-2
D gene: TRBD1
clone size: NA
V gene: TRBV5-1
CDR3 DNA: TGCGCCAGCAGCCTACTGACAGGGATCAACACCGGGGAGCTGTTTTTT
CDR3 protein: CASSLLTGINTGELFF

J gene: TRBJ1-5
D gene: NA
clone size: NA
V gene: TRBV12-3/TRBV12-4
CDR3 DNA: TGTGCCAGCAGCCACACAGGGAAGCAGCCCCAGCATTTT
CDR3 protein: CASSHTGKQPQHF

J gene: TRBJ1-6
D gene: NA
clone size: NA
V gene: TRBV4-1
CDR3 DNA: TGCGCCAGCAGCCATCCCATGGGAGGGGATGCGAATTCACCCCTCCACTTT
CDR3 protein: CASSHPMGGDANSPLHF

J gene: TRBJ1-5
D gene: NA
clone size: once
V gene: TRBV6-5
CDR3 DNA: NA
CDR3 protein: CASSSSTGADQPQHF

J gene: TRBJ2-5
D gene: NA
clone size: NA
V gene: TRBV5-1
CDR3 DNA: TGCGCCAGCAGCTTGAGCAAGCGCCAAGAGACCCAGTACTTC
CDR3 protein: CASSLSKRQETQYF

J gene: TRBJ2-7
D gene: NA
clone size: NA
V gene: TRBV11-2
CDR3 DNA: TGTGCCAGCAGCTTAAGCTCTCAGGCGGGCGAGCAGTACTTC
CDR3 protein: CASSLSSQAGEQYF

J gene: TRBJ2-2
D gene: TRBD1
clone size: few
V gene: TRBV6-5
CDR3 DNA: TGTGCCAGCAGAGTGGGACAGTTCACCGGGGAGCTGTTTTTT
CDR3 protein: CASRVGQFTGELFF

J gene: TRBJ2-7
D gene: TRBD1
clone size: NA
V gene: TRBV6-1
CDR3 DNA: TGTGCCAGCAGTGAAGCAGGGGGCGAGTACGAGCAGTACTTC
CDR3 protein: CASSEAGGEYEQYF

J gene: TRBJ1-3
D gene: NA
clone size: once
V gene: TRBV9
CDR3 DNA: TGTGCCAGCAGCGTTTCGGGGAACAGAATCTCTGGAAACACCATATATTTT
CDR3 protein: CASSVSGNRISGNTIYF

J gene: TRBJ2-3
D gene: NA
clone size: NA
V gene: TRBV4-3
CDR3 DNA: TGCGCCAGCAGCCAAGCGGGGACCCCCGGGACTCGCACAGATACGCAGTATTTT
CDR3 protein: CASSQAGTPGTRTDTQYF

J gene: TRBJ2-3
D gene: TRBD2
clone size: once
V gene: TRBV6-5
CDR3 DNA: TGTGCCAGCATGACTAGCGGGGGCACAGATACGCAGTATTTT
CDR3 protein: CASMTSGGTDTQYF

J gene: TRBJ2-3
D gene: NA
clone size: NA
V gene: TRBV13
CDR3 DNA: TGTGCCAGCAGCTTCGGGACACGGGGAGATACGCAGTATTTT
CDR3 protein: CASSFGTRGDTQYF

J gene: TRBJ1-1
D gene: NA
clone size: NA
V gene: TRBV30
CDR3 DNA: TGTGCCTTGCACCGGGTTCACACTGAAGCTTTCTTT
CDR3 protein: CALHRVHTEAFF

J gene: TRBJ1-2
D gene: NA
clone size: NA
V gene: TRBV19
CDR3 DNA: TGTGCCAGTAGTATACAGGCCCTCAGCCAATTGATCTATGGCTACACCTTC
CDR3 protein: CASSIQALSQLIYGYTF

J gene: TRBJ2-1
D gene: TRBD1
clone size: NA
V gene: TRBV4-2
CDR3 DNA: TGTGCCAGCAGCCGAGAGACAGGGAACAATGAGCAGTTCTTC
CDR3 protein: CASSRETGNNEQFF

J gene: TRBJ2-7
D gene: TRBD2
clone size: NA
V gene: TRBV5-1
CDR3 DNA: TGCGCCAGCAGCTTGGTCCGGACTAGCGGGAGAGGGGCGGACTACGAGCAGTACTTC
CDR3 protein: CASSLVRTSGRGADYEQYF

J gene: TRBJ2-1
D gene: TRBD2
clone size: NA
V gene: TRBV4-1
CDR3 DNA: TGCGCCAGCAGCCTCTTAGCGGGAGTTTCCTACAATGAGCAGTTCTTC
CDR3 protein: CASSLLAGVSYNEQFF